The clone carrying this T cell receptor (beta chain) showed up many times. The data were taken from a study of identical twins. TCRdb re-called the 5' RACE reads through MiXCR, storing one row per CDR3 protein. This sample has some 500,000 distinct CDR3 sequences; roughly an eighth occur once, and the top ten carry around 0.98%. Germline CDR1 is GTSNPN and CDR2 is SVGIG (reference sequence). The CDR3 extends over 13 amino acids. Deletions cut 3 bases from V and 6 bases from J, with 15 bases between. These sequences were also reported in another study, on yellow fever vaccine responses in identical twins.

This chain links TRBV30 with TRBJ2-7; D is perhaps TRBD1 (5 bases). Sequenced: CD4+ T cells sorted from blood. The sequence was collected from a woman under 30 in good health. CDR3 region: CAWSAGIMGEQYF. The CDR3 DNA reads as TGTGCCTGGAGCGCAGGGATTATGGGCGAGCAGTACTTC.